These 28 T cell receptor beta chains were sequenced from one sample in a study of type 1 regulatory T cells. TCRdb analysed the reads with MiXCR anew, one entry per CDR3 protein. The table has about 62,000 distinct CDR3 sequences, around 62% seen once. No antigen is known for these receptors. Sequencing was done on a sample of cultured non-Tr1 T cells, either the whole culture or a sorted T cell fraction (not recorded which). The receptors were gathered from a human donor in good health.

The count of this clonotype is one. The CDR3 protein is CASSLEGGNTGELFF. The CDR3 DNA is TGCGCCAGCAGCTTGGAGGGGGGGAACACCGGGGAGCTGTTTTTT. This chain joins TRBV5-1 and TRBJ2-2, with D perhaps assigned TRBD1 or TRBD2 (6 bases each). Germline V lookup: CDR1 SGHRS, CDR2 YFSETQ. This CDR3 is built from 15 residues. Trimming stripped 0 bases from V and 1 base from J, with 7 bases between.

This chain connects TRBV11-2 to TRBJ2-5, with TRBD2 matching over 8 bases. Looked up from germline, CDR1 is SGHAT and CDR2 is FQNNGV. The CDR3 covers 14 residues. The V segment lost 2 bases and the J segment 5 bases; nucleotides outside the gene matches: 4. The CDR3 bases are TGTGCCAGCAGCTTACTCGGGGGGGCGGAGACCCAGTACTTC. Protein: CASSLLGGAETQYF.

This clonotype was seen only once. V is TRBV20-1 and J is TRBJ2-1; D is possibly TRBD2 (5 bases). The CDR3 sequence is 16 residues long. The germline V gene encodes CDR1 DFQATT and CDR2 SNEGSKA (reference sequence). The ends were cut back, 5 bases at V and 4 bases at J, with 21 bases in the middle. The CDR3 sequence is CSAPTYEGVRYNEQFF. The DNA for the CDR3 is TGCAGTGCTCCCACTTATGAGGGAGTACGGTACAATGAGCAGTTCTTC.

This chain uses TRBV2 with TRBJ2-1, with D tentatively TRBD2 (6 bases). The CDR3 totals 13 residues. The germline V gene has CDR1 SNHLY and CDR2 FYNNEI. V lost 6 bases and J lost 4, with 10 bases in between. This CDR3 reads CASRRGTYNEQFF. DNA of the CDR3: TGTGCCAGCAGGCGGGGAACGTACAATGAGCAGTTCTTC.

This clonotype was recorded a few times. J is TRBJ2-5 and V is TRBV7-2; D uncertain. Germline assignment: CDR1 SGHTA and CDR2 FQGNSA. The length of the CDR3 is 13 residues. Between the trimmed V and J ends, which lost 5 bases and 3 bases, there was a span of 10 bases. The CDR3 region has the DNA TGTGCCAGCAGCCCCGGAACGGAAGAGACCCAGTACTTC. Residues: CASSPGTEETQYF.

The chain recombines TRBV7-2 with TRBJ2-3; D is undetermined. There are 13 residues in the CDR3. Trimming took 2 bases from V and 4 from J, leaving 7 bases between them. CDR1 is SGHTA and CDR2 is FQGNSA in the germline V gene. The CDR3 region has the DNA TGTGCCAGCAGCTTATCGGTGTCAGATACGCAGTATTTT. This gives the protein CASSLSVSDTQYF.

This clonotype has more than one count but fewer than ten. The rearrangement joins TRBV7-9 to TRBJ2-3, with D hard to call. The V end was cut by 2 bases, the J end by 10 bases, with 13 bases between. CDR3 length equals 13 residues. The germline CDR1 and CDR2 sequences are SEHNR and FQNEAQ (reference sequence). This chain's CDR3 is CASSLLPAEAQYF. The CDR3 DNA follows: TGTGCCAGCAGCTTACTGCCGGCAGAGGCGCAGTATTTT.

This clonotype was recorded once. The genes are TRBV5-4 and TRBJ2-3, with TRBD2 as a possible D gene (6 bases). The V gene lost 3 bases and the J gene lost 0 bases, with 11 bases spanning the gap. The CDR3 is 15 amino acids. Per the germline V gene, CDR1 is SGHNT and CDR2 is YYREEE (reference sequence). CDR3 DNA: TGTGCCAGCAGCTCGGGGGAATCTAGCACAGATACGCAGTATTTT. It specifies CASSSGESSTDTQYF. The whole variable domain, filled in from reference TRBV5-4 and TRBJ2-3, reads ETGVTQSPTHLIKTRGQQVTLRCSSQSGHNTVSWYQQALGQGPQFIFQYYREEENGRGNFPPRFSGLQFPNYSSELNVNALELDDSALYLCASSSGESSTDTQYFGPGTRLTVL.

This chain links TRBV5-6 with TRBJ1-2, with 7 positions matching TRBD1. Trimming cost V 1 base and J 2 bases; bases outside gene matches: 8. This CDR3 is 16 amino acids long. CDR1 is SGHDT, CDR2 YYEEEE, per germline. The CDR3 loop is CASSLWQTGYNYGYTF. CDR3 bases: TGTGCCAGCAGCTTGTGGCAGACAGGGTACAACTATGGCTACACCTTC.

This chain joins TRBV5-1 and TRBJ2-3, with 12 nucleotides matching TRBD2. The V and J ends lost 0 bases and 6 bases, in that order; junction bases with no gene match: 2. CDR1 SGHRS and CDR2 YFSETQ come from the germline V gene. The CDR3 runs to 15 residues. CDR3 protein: CASSLGLAGVDTQYF. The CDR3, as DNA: TGCGCCAGCAGCTTGGGACTAGCGGGAGTGGATACGCAGTATTTT.

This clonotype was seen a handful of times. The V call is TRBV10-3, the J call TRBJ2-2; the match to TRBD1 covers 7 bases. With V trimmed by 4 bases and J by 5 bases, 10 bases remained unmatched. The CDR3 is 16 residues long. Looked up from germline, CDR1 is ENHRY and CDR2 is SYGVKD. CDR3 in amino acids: CAISAAGGSLTGELFF. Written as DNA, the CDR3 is TGTGCCATCAGTGCGGCAGGGGGATCCTTAACCGGGGAGCTGTTTTTT.

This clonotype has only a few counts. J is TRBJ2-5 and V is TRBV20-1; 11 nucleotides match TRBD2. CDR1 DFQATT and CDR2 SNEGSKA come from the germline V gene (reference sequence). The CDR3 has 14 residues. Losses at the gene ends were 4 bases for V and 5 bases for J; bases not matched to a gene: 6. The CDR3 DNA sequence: TGCAGTGCTATCCCTAGCGGGAGGTTGGAGACCCAGTACTTC. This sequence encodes CSAIPSGRLETQYF.

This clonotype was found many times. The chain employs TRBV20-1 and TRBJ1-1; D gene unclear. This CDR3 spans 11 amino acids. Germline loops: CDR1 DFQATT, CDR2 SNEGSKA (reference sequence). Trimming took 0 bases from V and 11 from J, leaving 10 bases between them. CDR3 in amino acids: CSARDRPGAFF. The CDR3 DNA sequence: TGCAGTGCTAGAGATCGGCCTGGGGCTTTCTTT.

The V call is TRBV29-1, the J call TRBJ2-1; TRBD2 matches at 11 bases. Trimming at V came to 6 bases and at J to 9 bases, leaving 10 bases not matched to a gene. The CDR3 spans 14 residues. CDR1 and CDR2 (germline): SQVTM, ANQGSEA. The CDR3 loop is CSVGLAGAFSEQFF. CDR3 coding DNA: TGCAGCGTCGGACTAGCGGGCGCCTTCAGTGAGCAGTTCTTC.

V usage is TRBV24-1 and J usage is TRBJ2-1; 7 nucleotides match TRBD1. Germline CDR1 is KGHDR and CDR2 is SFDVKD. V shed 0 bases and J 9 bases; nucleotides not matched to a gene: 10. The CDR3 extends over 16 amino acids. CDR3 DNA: TGTGCCACCAGTGATTTGCAAGCGGACAGGAGAGGTGAGCAGTTCTTC. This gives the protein CATSDLQADRRGEQFF.

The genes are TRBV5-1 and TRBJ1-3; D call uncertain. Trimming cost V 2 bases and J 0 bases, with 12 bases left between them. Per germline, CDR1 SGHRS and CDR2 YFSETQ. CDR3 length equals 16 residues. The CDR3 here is CASSFESAASGNTIYF. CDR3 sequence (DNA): TGCGCCAGCAGCTTTGAATCCGCAGCCTCTGGAAACACCATATATTTT.

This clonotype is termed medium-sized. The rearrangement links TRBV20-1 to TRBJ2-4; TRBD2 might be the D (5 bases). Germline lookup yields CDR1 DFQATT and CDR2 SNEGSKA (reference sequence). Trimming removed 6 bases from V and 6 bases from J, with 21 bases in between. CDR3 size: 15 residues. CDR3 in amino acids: CSAGQAALKGNIQYF. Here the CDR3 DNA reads TGCAGTGCCGGTCAAGCGGCCTTGAAAGGAAACATTCAGTACTTC.

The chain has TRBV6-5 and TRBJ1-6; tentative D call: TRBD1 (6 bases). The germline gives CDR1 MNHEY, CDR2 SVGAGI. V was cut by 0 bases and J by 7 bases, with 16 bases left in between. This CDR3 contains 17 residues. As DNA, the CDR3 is TGTGCCAGCAGTTACTCTAGACCCATGGACAGAAATTCACCCCTCCACTTT. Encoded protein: CASSYSRPMDRNSPLHF.

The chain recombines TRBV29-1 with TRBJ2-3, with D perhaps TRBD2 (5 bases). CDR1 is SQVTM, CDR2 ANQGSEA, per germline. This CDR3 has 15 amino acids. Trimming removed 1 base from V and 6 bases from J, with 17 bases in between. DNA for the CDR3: TGCAGCGTTGAAGTGGGTGGGAGAGGCGCGGATACGCAGTATTTT. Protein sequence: CSVEVGGRGADTQYF.

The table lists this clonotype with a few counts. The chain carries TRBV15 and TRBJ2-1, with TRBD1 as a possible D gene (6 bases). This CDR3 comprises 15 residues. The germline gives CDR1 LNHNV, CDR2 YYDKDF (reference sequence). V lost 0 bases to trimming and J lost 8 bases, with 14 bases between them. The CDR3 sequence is CATSREGRGEDEQFF. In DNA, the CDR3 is TGTGCCACCAGCAGAGAAGGCAGGGGTGAGGATGAGCAGTTCTTC.

CDR3 region: CASSLSGERYGYTF. In DNA form, the CDR3 reads TGTGCCAGCAGTTTATCCGGGGAGCGCTATGGCTACACCTTC. The V call is TRBV27, the J call TRBJ1-2; D gene uncertain. The CDR3 length is 14 residues. V was pared by 0 bases and J by 4 bases, with 9 bases between. From germline, CDR1 is MNHEY and CDR2 SMNVEV (reference sequence).

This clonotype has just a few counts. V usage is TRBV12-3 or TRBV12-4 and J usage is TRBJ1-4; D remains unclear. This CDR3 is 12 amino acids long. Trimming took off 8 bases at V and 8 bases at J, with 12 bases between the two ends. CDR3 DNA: TGTGCCAGCCAAAAAAATTCCGAAAAACTGTTTTTT. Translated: CASQKNSEKLFF.

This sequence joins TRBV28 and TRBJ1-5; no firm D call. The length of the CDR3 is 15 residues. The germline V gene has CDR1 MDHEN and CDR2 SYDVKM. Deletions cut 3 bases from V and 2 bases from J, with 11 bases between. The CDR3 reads CASSFGVTGNQPQHF. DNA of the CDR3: TGTGCCAGCAGTTTTGGGGTCACGGGCAATCAGCCCCAGCATTTT.

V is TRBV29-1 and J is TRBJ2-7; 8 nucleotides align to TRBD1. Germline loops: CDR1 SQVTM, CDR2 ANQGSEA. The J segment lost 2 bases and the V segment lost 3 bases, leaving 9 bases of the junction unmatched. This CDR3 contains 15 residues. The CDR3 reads CSVEAGTGLTYEQYF. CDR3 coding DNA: TGCAGCGTTGAGGCGGGGACAGGATTGACCTACGAGCAGTACTTC.

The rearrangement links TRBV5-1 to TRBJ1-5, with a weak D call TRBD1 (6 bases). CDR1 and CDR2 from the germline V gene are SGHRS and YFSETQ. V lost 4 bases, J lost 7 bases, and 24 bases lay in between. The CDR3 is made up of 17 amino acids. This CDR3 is CASSLNFRDKACQPQHF. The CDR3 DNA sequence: TGCGCCAGCAGCCTTAACTTCCGGGACAAGGCTTGCCAGCCCCAGCATTTT.

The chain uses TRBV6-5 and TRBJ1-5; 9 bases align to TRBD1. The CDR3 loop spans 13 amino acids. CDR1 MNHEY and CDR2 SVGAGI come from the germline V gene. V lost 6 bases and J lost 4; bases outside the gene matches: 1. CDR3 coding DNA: TGTGCCAGCAGAGACAGGGGGAATCAGCCCCAGCATTTT. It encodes CASRDRGNQPQHF.

The CDR3 here is CASSQPRGTRGSDTEAFF. The CDR3 nucleotides are TGCGCCAGCAGCCAACCCCGGGGGACAAGAGGCTCGGACACTGAAGCTTTCTTT. The chain joins TRBV4-1 to TRBJ1-1; D perhaps matches TRBD1 (6 bases). The CDR3 has 18 amino acids. CDR1 and CDR2 (germline): MGHRA, YSYEKL. Trimming shortened V by 2 bases and J by 3 bases, and 22 bases separated the two germline ends.

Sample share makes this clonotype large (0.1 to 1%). In DNA, the CDR3 is TGCGCCAGCAGCTCCGGGACTAGCTCCTACAATGAGCAGTTCTTC. As protein: CASSSGTSSYNEQFF. This chain links TRBV4-3 with TRBJ2-1; 8 nucleotides align to TRBD2. The CDR3 totals 15 residues. V shed 5 bases and J 0 bases; nucleotides not matched to a gene: 3. CDR1 and CDR2 (germline): LGHNA, YSLEER.